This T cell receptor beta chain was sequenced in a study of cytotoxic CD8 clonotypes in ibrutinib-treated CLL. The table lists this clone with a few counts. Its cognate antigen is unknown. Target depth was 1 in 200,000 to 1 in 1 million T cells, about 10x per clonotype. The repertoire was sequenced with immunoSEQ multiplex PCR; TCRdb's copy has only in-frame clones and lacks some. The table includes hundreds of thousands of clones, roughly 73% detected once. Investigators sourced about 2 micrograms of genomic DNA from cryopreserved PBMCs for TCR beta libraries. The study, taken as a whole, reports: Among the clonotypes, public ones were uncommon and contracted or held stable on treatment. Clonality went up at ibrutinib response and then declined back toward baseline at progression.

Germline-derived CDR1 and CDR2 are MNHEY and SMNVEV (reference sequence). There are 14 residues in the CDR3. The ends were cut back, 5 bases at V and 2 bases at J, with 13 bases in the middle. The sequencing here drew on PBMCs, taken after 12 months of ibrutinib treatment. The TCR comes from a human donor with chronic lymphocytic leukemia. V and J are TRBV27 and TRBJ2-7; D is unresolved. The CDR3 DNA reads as TGTGCCAGCAGTCCATCTGCCGGAGCCTACGAGCAGTACTTC. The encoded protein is CASSPSAGAYEQYF.